One T cell receptor (beta chain) is described in this entry. This sample stems from a study of T cell responses to AZD1222 COVID-19 vaccine. Trimming pared 5 bases from V and 0 bases from J, leaving 17 bases between. This CDR3 is built from 18 residues. Germline loops: CDR1 SGHAT, CDR2 FQNNGV. Data came from immunoSEQ multiplex PCR; TCRdb stores just in-frame clones and leaves some out. The sample shows roughly 150,000 clones, 85% to 95% of them seen only once. The receptor was derived from an adult in good health. V is TRBV11-2 and J is TRBJ1-6; a possible D gene is TRBD1 (5 bases). Specimen: peripheral blood, collected on day 0 of AZD1222 vaccination. The CDR3 coding sequence is TGTGCCAGCAGCACCACCGGGACTGAGGGCTCCTATAATTCACCCCTCCACTTT. Its translation: CASSTTGTEGSYNSPLHF. Filled out from reference TRBV11-2 and TRBJ1-6, the complete variable domain reads EAGVAQSPRYKIIEKRQSVAFWCNPISGHATLYWYQQILGQGPKLLIQFQNNGVVDDSQLPKDRFSAERLKGVDSTLKIQPAKLEDSAVYLCASSTTGTEGSYNSPLHFGNGTRLTVT.